The next 27 T cell receptor beta chains were all read from a single sample in a study of shared clonotypes between healthy human individuals. Produced via immunoSEQ multiplex PCR; TCRdb's table is partial and in-frame only. The sample has about 300,000 clones; around 74% are singletons. Sequenced sample: memory CD4+ T cells sorted from blood. Specified subset: CD45RA-negative fraction. These receptor sequences come from a man between 25 and 39 years old in good health.

This clone was seen a single time. J is TRBJ2-1 and V is TRBV7-9; 9 nucleotides line up with TRBD2. The germline CDR1 and CDR2 sequences are SEHNR and FQNEAQ (reference sequence). The CDR3 spans 15 residues. V shed 3 bases and J 7 bases; nucleotides not matched to a gene: 7. The CDR3 bases are TGTGCCAGCAGCTTTGTAGCGGGAGTTTCAAATGAGCAGTTCTTC. Its translation is CASSFVAGVSNEQFF.

Regarding this clone: Other DNA sequences in this specimen translate into the identical CDR3. The chain is built from TRBV29-1 and TRBJ2-1; D might be TRBD1 or TRBD2, each matching 5 bases. The germline gives CDR1 SQVTM, CDR2 ANQGSEA. Between the trimmed V and J ends, which lost 4 bases and 4 bases, there was a span of 11 bases. The CDR3 has 13 amino acids. DNA of the CDR3: TGCAGCGTTGTTGGGACGGGATACAATGAGCAGTTCTTC. As protein: CSVVGTGYNEQFF.

Comments on this clone: The junction departs from the called germline gene at one end, perhaps through a read error. V gene TRBV18 combines with J gene TRBJ2-3, with 7 bases aligning to TRBD2. Germline CDR1 is KGHSH and CDR2 is LQKENI. The length of the CDR3 is 14 residues. The CDR3 sequence is CASSPEGGRDAQYF. As DNA, the CDR3 is TGTGCCAGCTCACCCGAGGGAGGGCGAGATGCGCAGTATTTT.

The chain uses TRBV11-2 and TRBJ2-2; the D is unclear. V lost 5 bases, J lost 5 bases, and 3 bases lay in between. Per the germline V gene, CDR1 is SGHAT and CDR2 is FQNNGV. The length of the CDR3 is 11 residues. In DNA, the CDR3 is TGTGCCAGCAGCCGGACCGGGGAGCTGTTTTTT. It specifies CASSRTGELFF. The full variable domain, completed using reference TRBV11-2 and TRBJ2-2, is EAGVAQSPRYKIIEKRQSVAFWCNPISGHATLYWYQQILGQGPKLLIQFQNNGVVDDSQLPKDRFSAERLKGVDSTLKIQPAKLEDSAVYLCASSRTGELFFGEGSRLTVL.

The gene calls are TRBV28 and TRBJ2-2; possibly TRBD2 for D (5 bases). Between the trimmed V and J ends, which lost 2 bases and 1 base, there was a span of 8 bases. CDR3 length: 15 amino acids. Germline V lookup: CDR1 MDHEN, CDR2 SYDVKM. The CDR3 region has the DNA TGTGCCAGCAGTTTACTCGGGGTGAACACCGGGGAGCTGTTTTTT. Amino acids: CASSLLGVNTGELFF.

This clone was counted once. V and J are TRBV2 and TRBJ2-5; possibly TRBD1 for D (6 bases). The CDR3 contains 16 residues. V lost 0 bases and J 2 bases, leaving 13 bases between the germline ends. Germline CDR1 SNHLY, CDR2 FYNNEI. CDR3 region: CASSEALTGQQETQYF. For the CDR3, the DNA is TGTGCCAGCAGTGAAGCGCTTACAGGGCAACAAGAGACCCAGTACTTC.

The chain couples TRBV19 to TRBJ2-6, with TRBD2 identical over 12 bases. The germline gives CDR1 LNHDA, CDR2 SQIVND (reference sequence). With 6 bases clipped from V and 4 bases from J, the junction kept 7 bases outside the gene matches. The CDR3 contains 17 residues. This CDR3 reads CASRKLAGGTGANVLTF. CDR3 DNA sequence: TGTGCCAGTAGAAAACTAGCGGGAGGAACGGGGGCCAACGTCCTGACTTTC.

This chain uses TRBV7-6 with TRBJ2-7; D may be TRBD1 (6 bases). From germline, CDR1 is SGHVS and CDR2 FNYEAQ. The CDR3 extends over 16 amino acids. Trimming removed 5 bases at V and 4 bases at J, with 21 bases between. The CDR3 DNA is TGTGCCAGCAGCCCCAACCCGACTGCCACAGGGTACGAGCAGTACTTC. Translating it yields CASSPNPTATGYEQYF.

The gene calls are TRBV10-3 and TRBJ1-2; 8 positions match TRBD1. Germline-derived CDR1 and CDR2 are ENHRY and SYGVKD. Trimming cost V 7 bases and J 7 bases; bases outside gene matches: 14. This CDR3 has 15 amino acids. The CDR3 sequence is CAITSPRTGSTGYTF. CDR3 in DNA: TGTGCCATCACCAGCCCCCGGACAGGGTCCACTGGCTACACCTTC.

This chain connects TRBV27 to TRBJ2-1, with 7 bases matching TRBD2. The V segment lost 5 bases and the J segment 6 bases; nucleotides outside the gene matches: 7. The germline gives CDR1 MNHEY, CDR2 SMNVEV (reference sequence). CDR3 length equals 14 residues. The DNA for the CDR3 is TGTGCCAGCAGTGAGTGGGGGGAGGGCAATGAGCAGTTCTTC. Its protein is CASSEWGEGNEQFF.

This chain links TRBV7-9 with TRBJ2-7, with 11 bases identical to TRBD1. This CDR3 comprises 15 residues. Trimming took 5 bases from V and 2 from J; bases not matched to a gene: 5. Germline CDR1 SEHNR, CDR2 FQNEAQ (reference sequence). CDR3 DNA sequence: TGTGCCAGCAGCCTACGGACAGGGGGCCCCTACGAGCAGTACTTC. Translated: CASSLRTGGPYEQYF.

This clone was detected a few times. The chain links TRBV27 to TRBJ2-3; 7 bases map to TRBD1. In germline, CDR1 is MNHEY, CDR2 SMNVEV (reference sequence). The CDR3 covers 16 residues. The junction had 10 bases not matched to a gene; V was cut back by 3 bases and J by 4 bases. CDR3: CASSFWAGGLADTQYF. For the CDR3, the DNA is TGTGCCAGCAGTTTTTGGGCAGGGGGTCTCGCAGATACGCAGTATTTT.

J is TRBJ2-3 and V is TRBV7-2; D not certain. Per the germline V gene, CDR1 is SGHTA and CDR2 is FQGNSA. The CDR3 is 13 amino acids. The ends were cut back, 3 bases at V and 2 bases at J, with 6 bases in the middle. CDR3 DNA sequence: TGTGCCAGCAGCTTCGGTAACACAGATACGCAGTATTTT. Protein sequence: CASSFGNTDTQYF.

The CDR3 protein is CASKLVAGDSYEQYF. In DNA form, the CDR3 reads TGTGCCAGCAAACTTGTGGCGGGGGACTCCTACGAGCAGTACTTC. The chain joins TRBV6-5 to TRBJ2-7, with 7 bases fitting TRBD2. The germline V gene encodes CDR1 MNHEY and CDR2 SVGAGI. The CDR3 length is 15 residues. The trim removed 7 bases at V and 0 bases at J, leaving 9 bases unmatched.

The chain employs TRBV19 and TRBJ1-1; D is unclear. The CDR3 is 14 amino acids. With 6 bases removed from V and 2 bases from J, the gap between germline ends came to 13 bases. Germline loops: CDR1 LNHDA, CDR2 SQIVND (reference sequence). The CDR3 sequence is CASRTTRGNTEAFF. The CDR3, as DNA: TGTGCCAGTAGGACGACCCGTGGAAACACTGAAGCTTTCTTT.

The chain couples TRBV9 to TRBJ1-2; maybe TRBD1 (6 bases). Germline values: CDR1 SGDLS, CDR2 YYNGEE. The CDR3 length is 17 residues. Trimming left V 3 bases short and J 7 bases short, with 25 bases between. CDR3 in DNA: TGTGCCAGCAGCGCCAAACAGGGCGGGGGGCGCTTGGGTGGCTACACCTTC. This encodes CASSAKQGGGRLGGYTF.

This clone appeared once. This rearrangement joins TRBV14 to TRBJ2-5; D remains unclear. The DNA end lines up better with TRBJ2-7; the J call may be wrong. Germline V lookup: CDR1 SGHDN, CDR2 FVKESK. The CDR3 is made up of 13 amino acids. The CDR3 DNA reads TGTGCCAGCAGCCAAGTTCTGGGGTACGAGCAGTACTTC. It codes for CASSQVLGYEQYF.

This clone was recorded only once. The gene calls are TRBV5-6 and TRBJ2-1; 7 positions agree with TRBD2. The germline V gene encodes CDR1 SGHDT and CDR2 YYEEEE. V shed 0 bases and J 4 bases; nucleotides not matched to a gene: 7. The CDR3 consists of 16 residues. CDR3 DNA: TGTGCCAGCAGCTTGGCCGGGCGGGAGCGATACAATGAGCAGTTCTTC. Amino acid sequence: CASSLAGRERYNEQFF. The variable domain in full, completed from reference TRBV5-6 and TRBJ2-1, reads DAGVTQSPTHLIKTRGQQVTLRCSPKSGHDTVSWYQQALGQGPQFIFQYYEEEERQRGNFPDRFSGHQFPNYSSELNVNALLLGDSALYLCASSLAGRERYNEQFFGPGTRLTVL.

The rearrangement links TRBV7-8 to TRBJ2-2; 8 bases are shared with TRBD1. V was clipped by 5 bases and J by 1 base; unmatched bases: 9. The CDR3 consists of 17 residues. Germline V gives CDR1 SGHVS, CDR2 FQNEAQ. CDR3: CASSPRDRLMNTGELFF. The CDR3 region has the DNA TGTGCCAGCAGCCCGCGGGACAGGCTAATGAACACCGGGGAGCTGTTTTTT.

The chain couples TRBV27 to TRBJ2-3; D tentatively reads TRBD1 or TRBD2 (6 bases each). V was pared by 8 bases and J by 2 bases, with 17 bases between. CDR1 is MNHEY and CDR2 is SMNVEV in the germline V gene (reference sequence). There are 15 residues in the CDR3. The CDR3, as DNA: TGTGCCAGCCGCTCCCCCGGGGGCCCCACAGATACGCAGTATTTT. Encoded protein: CASRSPGGPTDTQYF.

The chain recombines TRBV19 with TRBJ2-7; TRBD2 matches 9 bases. The germline gives CDR1 LNHDA, CDR2 SQIVND (reference sequence). The junction had 11 bases not matched to a gene; V was cut back by 5 bases and J by 6 bases. The CDR3 length is 15 residues. CDR3 in DNA: TGTGCCAGTAGTCCTCGGGCGGGAGGGCCATCCGAGCAGTACTTC. Its protein product is CASSPRAGGPSEQYF.

The chain employs TRBV7-2 and TRBJ2-1; D gene unclear. CDR3 length: 14 residues. V gave up 5 bases and J gave up 3 bases, with 11 bases separating them. The V gene's germline CDR1 is SGHTA and CDR2 FQGNSA. The CDR3 region has the DNA TGTGCCAGCAGCACCCGCCTAAGCTACAATGAGCAGTTCTTC. This translates into CASSTRLSYNEQFF.

In this sample, this clone turned up a few times. The DNA for the CDR3 is TGCGCCAGCAGCTCACAGGGAATAGAGACCCAGTACTTC. Protein: CASSSQGIETQYF. The chain couples TRBV5-1 to TRBJ2-5, with D perhaps TRBD1 (6 bases). The CDR3 spans 13 residues. In germline, CDR1 is SGHRS, CDR2 YFSETQ. V was clipped by 3 bases and J by 4 bases, with 10 bases between them.

The chain carries TRBV7-2 and TRBJ2-7; D not resolved. The CDR3 has 14 amino acids. Germline CDR1 is SGHTA and CDR2 is FQGNSA. Trimming left V 3 bases short and J 2 bases short, with 11 bases between. The CDR3 is CASSLVWRTYEQYF. The CDR3 nucleotides read TGTGCCAGCAGCTTGGTATGGCGGACCTACGAGCAGTACTTC.

This chain joins TRBV28 and TRBJ1-2; perhaps TRBD1 as D (6 bases). Trimming left V 5 bases short and J 4 bases short, with 11 bases between. The CDR3 totals 13 residues. Germline values: CDR1 MDHEN, CDR2 SYDVKM. The CDR3 sequence: CASSRQDPYGYTF. In DNA form, the CDR3 reads TGTGCCAGCAGTCGACAGGACCCCTATGGCTACACCTTC.

The chain recombines TRBV18 with TRBJ2-7; 8 nucleotides align to TRBD2. CDR3 length: 15 amino acids. With V trimmed by 6 bases and J by 3 bases, 10 bases remained unmatched. In germline, CDR1 is KGHSH, CDR2 LQKENI. The CDR3 reads CASSRAGGGDYEQYF. CDR3 nucleotides: TGTGCCAGCTCGCGTGCGGGAGGTGGGGACTACGAGCAGTACTTC.

For the CDR3, the DNA is TGTGCCAGCTCACCACGGGGGCAGACTAATGAAAAACTGTTTTTT. It specifies CASSPRGQTNEKLFF. The chain joins TRBV18 to TRBJ1-4; TRBD1 is a possible D gene (6 bases). V shed 1 base and J shed 2 bases, with 8 bases lying between them. The germline V gene has CDR1 KGHSH and CDR2 LQKENI. This CDR3 is built from 15 residues.